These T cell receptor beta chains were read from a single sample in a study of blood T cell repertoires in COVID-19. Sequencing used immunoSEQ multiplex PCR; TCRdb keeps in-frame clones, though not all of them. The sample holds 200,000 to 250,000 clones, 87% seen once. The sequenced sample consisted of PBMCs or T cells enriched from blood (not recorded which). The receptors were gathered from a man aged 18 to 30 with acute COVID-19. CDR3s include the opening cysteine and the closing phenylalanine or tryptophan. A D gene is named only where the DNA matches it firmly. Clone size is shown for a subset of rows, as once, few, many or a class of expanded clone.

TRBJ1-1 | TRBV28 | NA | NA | CASSLVRANTEAFF | TGTGCCAGCAGTTTGGTCAGGGCGAACACTGAAGCTTTCTTT
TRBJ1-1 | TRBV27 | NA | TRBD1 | CASSFSRQGVYTEAFF | TGTGCCAGCAGTTTCTCTCGACAGGGGGTGTACACTGAAGCTTTCTTT
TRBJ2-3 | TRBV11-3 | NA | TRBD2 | CASSLDGSGSPPDTQYF | TGTGCCAGCAGCTTAGATGGAAGCGGGAGCCCCCCAGATACGCAGTATTTT
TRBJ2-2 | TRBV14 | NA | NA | CASSQGPGELFF | TGTGCCAGCAGCCAGGGCCCCGGGGAGCTGTTTTTT
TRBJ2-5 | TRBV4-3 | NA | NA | CASSQGPLETQYF | TGCGCCAGCAGCCAAGGGCCTCTAGAGACCCAGTACTTC
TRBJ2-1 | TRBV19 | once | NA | CASSGLGWGRDGEQFF | TGTGCCAGTAGTGGCCTTGGGTGGGGGCGTGATGGTGAGCAGTTCTTC
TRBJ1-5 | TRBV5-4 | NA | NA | CASSLSTGPNQPQHF | TGTGCCAGCAGCTTGTCGACAGGCCCCAATCAGCCCCAGCATTTT
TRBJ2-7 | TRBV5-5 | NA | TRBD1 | CASSLTGGEQYF | TGTGCCAGCAGCTTGACAGGGGGCGAGCAGTACTTC
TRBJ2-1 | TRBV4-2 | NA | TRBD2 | CASSQDGTGGVNEQFF | TGTGCCAGCAGCCAAGATGGAACGGGAGGCGTCAATGAGCAGTTCTTC
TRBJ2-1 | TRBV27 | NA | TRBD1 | CASSTWDRVSGLMDEQFF | TGTGCCAGCAGTACCTGGGACAGGGTATCAGGCCTAATGGATGAGCAGTTCTTC
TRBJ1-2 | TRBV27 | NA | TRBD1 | CASSLSPGTAYGYTF | TGTGCCAGCAGTTTATCGCCCGGGACAGCCTATGGCTACACCTTC
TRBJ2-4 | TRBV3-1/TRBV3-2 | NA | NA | CASSQGGLSGNIQYF | TGTGCCAGCAGCCAAGGGGGACTTTCGGGGAACATTCAGTACTTC
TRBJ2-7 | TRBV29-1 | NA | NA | CSARVVSYEQYF | TGCAGCGCTCGGGTTGTTTCCTACGAGCAGTACTTC
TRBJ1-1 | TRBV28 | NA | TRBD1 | CASSLGAGGIREAFF | TGTGCCAGCAGTTTGGGGGCAGGGGGCATTAGAGAAGCTTTCTTT
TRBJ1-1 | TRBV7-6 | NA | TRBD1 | CASSSGQDPNTEAFF | TGTGCCAGCAGCTCCGGACAGGACCCCAACACTGAAGCTTTCTTT
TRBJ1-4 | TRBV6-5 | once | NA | CASRPTVTNEKLFF | TGTGCCAGCAGGCCGACAGTTACTAATGAAAAACTGTTTTTT
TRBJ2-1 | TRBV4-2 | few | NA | CASSQDAGSGYNEQFF | TGTGCCAGCAGCCAAGATGCGGGTAGCGGCTACAATGAGCAGTTCTTC
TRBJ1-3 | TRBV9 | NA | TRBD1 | CASSPYGTEGDTIYF | TGTGCCAGCAGCCCTTACGGGACAGAAGGGGACACCATATATTTT
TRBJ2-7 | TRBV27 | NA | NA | CASRRDSSYEQYF | TGTGCCAGCAGGCGGGACAGCTCCTACGAGCAGTACTTC
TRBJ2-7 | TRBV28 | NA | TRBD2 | CASRSEGLAGGAYEQYF | TGTGCCAGCAGATCGGAGGGGCTAGCGGGAGGGGCCTACGAGCAGTACTTC
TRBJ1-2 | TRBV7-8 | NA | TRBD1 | CASSNPGGYGYTF | TGTGCCAGCAGCAATCCAGGGGGCTATGGCTACACCTTC
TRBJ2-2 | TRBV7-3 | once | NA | CASSFAQGGTGELFF | TGTGCCAGCAGCTTCGCCCAGGGAGGCACCGGGGAGCTGTTTTTT
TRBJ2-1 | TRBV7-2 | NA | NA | CASSLEKRSPEQFF | TGTGCCAGCAGCTTAGAAAAAAGGAGTCCTGAGCAGTTCTTC
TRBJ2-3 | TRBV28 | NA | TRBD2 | CASSSSGVSTDTQYF | TGTGCCAGCAGTTCTAGCGGGGTCAGCACAGATACGCAGTATTTT
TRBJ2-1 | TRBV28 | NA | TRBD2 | CASSNAGTSGSFLNEQFF | TGTGCCAGCAGTAACGCCGGGACTAGCGGGAGTTTCTTAAATGAGCAGTTCTTC
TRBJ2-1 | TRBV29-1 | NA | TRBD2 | CSVEEPQSGLAVYNEQFF | TGCAGCGTTGAAGAACCCCAGTCTGGACTAGCGGTATACAATGAGCAGTTCTTC
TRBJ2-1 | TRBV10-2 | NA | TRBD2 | CASSESSGPTYNEQFF | TGCGCCAGCAGTGAGTCTAGCGGGCCAACCTACAATGAGCAGTTCTTC
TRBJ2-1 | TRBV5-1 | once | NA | CASILTPGTGIPNEQFF | TGCGCCAGCATATTAACCCCGGGCACAGGGATCCCCAATGAGCAGTTCTTC
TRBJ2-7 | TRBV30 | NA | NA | CAWSVVTPGDHEQYF | TGTGCCTGGAGTGTCGTTACCCCAGGGGACCACGAGCAGTACTTC
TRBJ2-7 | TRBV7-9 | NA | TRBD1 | CASRSGQGNEQYF | TGTGCCAGCAGGTCGGGACAGGGTAACGAGCAGTACTTC
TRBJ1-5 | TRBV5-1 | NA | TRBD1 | CASSPNRGQSNQPQHF | TGCGCCAGCAGCCCGAACAGGGGGCAAAGCAATCAGCCCCAGCATTTT
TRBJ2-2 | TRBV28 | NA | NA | CASSDNLVAPGELFF | TGTGCCAGCAGTGATAACCTCGTGGCCCCCGGGGAGCTGTTTTTT
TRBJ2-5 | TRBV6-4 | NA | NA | CASSDTDRETQYF | TGTGCCAGCAGTGATACGGACAGAGAGACCCAGTACTTC
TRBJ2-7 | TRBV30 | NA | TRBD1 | CAWSEGQGLWEQYF | TGTGCCTGGAGTGAGGGACAGGGTTTGTGGGAGCAGTACTTC
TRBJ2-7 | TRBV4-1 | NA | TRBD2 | CASSQEALAGVFASYEQYF | TGCGCCAGCAGCCAAGAAGCTCTAGCGGGAGTGTTTGCGTCCTACGAGCAGTACTTC
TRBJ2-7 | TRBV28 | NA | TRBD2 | CASSLSWREIGEQYF | TGTGCCAGCAGTCTTTCTTGGCGGGAGATAGGCGAGCAGTACTTC
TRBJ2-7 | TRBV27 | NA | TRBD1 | CASSPRDRVPEQYF | TGTGCCAGCAGCCCCCGGGACAGGGTCCCCGAGCAGTACTTC
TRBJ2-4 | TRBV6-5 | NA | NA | CASSRPGIAKNIQYF | TGTGCCAGCAGTCGACCAGGGATAGCCAAAAACATTCAGTACTTC
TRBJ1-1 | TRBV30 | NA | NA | CALDSLNTEAFF | TGTGCCTTGGACAGTCTGAACACTGAAGCTTTCTTT
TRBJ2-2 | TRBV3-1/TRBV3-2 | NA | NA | CASSQRVGELFF | TGTGCCAGCAGCCAAAGAGTCGGGGAGCTGTTTTTT